The rows below give T cell receptor beta chains drawn from one sample of a study of T cell clones after liver transplantation. Only in-frame clones appear in the TCRdb table, and some are missing; sequencing was by immunoSEQ multiplex PCR. The sample consists of 75,000 to 100,000 clones, around four fifths of them appearing once. The material sequenced was CD4+ T cells from blood, taken approximately 45 months after liver transplant. These receptors were collected from a human patient who received a liver transplant. These T cells may partly come from the graft donor. Each CDR3 is given with its conserved first and last residue. The D gene is left open where the match is weak. Only some rows state a clone size, as once, few, many or a class for expanded clones.

>13|TRBJ2-5|TRBV6-5|NA|NA
CASSYSLGETQYF
TGTGCCAGCAGTTACTCCCTAGGAGAGACCCAGTACTTC
>15|TRBJ1-3|TRBV4-3|NA|NA
CASSQQQGTGNTIYF
TGCGCCAGCAGCCAACAACAGGGAACTGGAAACACCATATATTTT
>16|TRBJ1-2|TRBV6-6|NA|NA
CASSYSMGAVRYGYTF
TGTGCCAGCAGTTACTCGATGGGGGCCGTACGCTATGGCTACACCTTC
>16|TRBJ2-2|TRBV2|NA|NA
CASSHWDWRDTGELFF
TGTGCCAGCAGTCACTGGGACTGGAGGGACACCGGGGAGCTGTTTTTT
>16|TRBJ2-1|TRBV6-6|TRBD2|few
CASTYGAGEAYNEQFF
TGTGCCAGCACCTACGGGGCGGGAGAGGCCTACAATGAGCAGTTCTTC
>13|TRBJ2-5|TRBV4-3|NA|NA
CASSQVIRETQYF
TGCGCCAGCAGCCAAGTTATTAGGGAGACCCAGTACTTC
>14|TRBJ1-5|TRBV28|NA|NA
CASSLGGGNQPQHF
TGTGCCAGCAGTTTGGGCGGCGGCAATCAGCCCCAGCATTTT
>11|TRBJ1-2|TRBV20-1|NA|NA
CKGLGNYGYTF
TGCAAAGGGCTGGGTAACTATGGCTACACCTTC
>16|TRBJ2-1|TRBV6-6|TRBD1|NA
CASSYSNRGLTNEQFF
TGTGCCAGCAGTTACTCGAACAGGGGGTTAACCAATGAGCAGTTCTTC
>15|TRBJ1-3|TRBV28|NA|few
CATDSGLSSGNTIYF
TGTGCCACCGACTCCGGGTTGAGCTCTGGAAACACCATATATTTT
>17|TRBJ2-1|TRBV2|TRBD2|few
CASSGLAGGFSYNEQFF
TGTGCCAGCAGTGGACTAGCGGGAGGATTTTCCTACAATGAGCAGTTCTTC
>13|TRBJ1-2|TRBV7-2|NA|NA
CASSLESWGGYTF
TGTGCCAGCAGCTTAGAATCCTGGGGTGGCTACACCTTC
>17|TRBJ1-4|TRBV7-6|NA|NA
CASSLNLDTDFTGKLFF
TGTGCCAGCAGCTTAAATTTGGACACCGATTTCACTGGAAAACTGTTTTTT
>14|TRBJ1-4|TRBV18|NA|NA
CASSPPTGREKLFF
TGTGCCAGCTCACCACCTACAGGACGAGAAAAACTGTTTTTT
>15|TRBJ1-2|TRBV4-2|NA|NA
CASSLKGDYNYGYTF
TGTGCCAGCAGCCTAAAGGGGGATTACAACTATGGCTACACCTTC
>13|TRBJ2-2|TRBV10-2|NA|few
CASREPNTGELFF
TGCGCCAGCAGGGAGCCGAACACCGGGGAGCTGTTTTTT
>15|TRBJ1-1|TRBV28|NA|once
CASSLSGYVDTEAFF
TGTGCCAGCAGTTTATCAGGGTATGTGGACACTGAAGCTTTCTTT
>12|TRBJ1-2|TRBV29-1|NA|NA
CSVPTPRHGYTF
TGCAGCGTGCCTACCCCCCGGCATGGCTACACCTTC
>13|TRBJ2-3|TRBV5-1|NA|NA
CASSWAYPDTQYF
TGCGCCAGCAGCTGGGCGTACCCAGATACGCAGTATTTT
>15|TRBJ2-1|TRBV7-3|TRBD1|NA
CASSLDRGTYNEQFF
TGTGCCAGCAGCCTCGACAGGGGGACCTACAATGAGCAGTTCTTC
>14|TRBJ1-2|TRBV6-5|NA|NA
CASNRGTSNYGYTF
TGTGCCAGCAATCGGGGGACGTCTAACTATGGCTACACCTTC
>15|TRBJ1-3|TRBV28|NA|few
CASSFSGQFGNTIYF
TGTGCCAGCAGTTTCTCTGGACAGTTCGGAAACACCATATATTTT
>13|TRBJ1-1|TRBV7-7|NA|NA
CASNPLSAGEAFF
TGTGCCAGCAACCCTCTTAGCGCCGGTGAAGCTTTCTTT
>17|TRBJ2-3|TRBV4-3|NA|once
CASSQDPRGRGTDTQYF
TGCGCCAGCAGCCAAGATCCCAGGGGACGCGGCACAGATACGCAGTATTTT
>12|TRBJ2-3|TRBV7-2|NA|NA
CASSFFTDTQYF
TGTGCCAGCAGCTTTTTCACAGATACGCAGTATTTT
>14|TRBJ1-5|TRBV25-1|TRBD1|NA
CASSKGTVNQPQHF
TGTGCCAGCAGTAAGGGGACAGTCAATCAGCCCCAGCATTTT
>15|TRBJ1-2|TRBV30|TRBD1|few
CASRGDRIFNYGYTF
TGTGCCTCACGTGGGGACAGAATTTTTAACTATGGCTACACCTTC
>15|TRBJ2-3|TRBV28|TRBD2|NA
CASSFGLAVTDTQYF
TGTGCCAGCAGTTTTGGGCTAGCGGTTACAGATACGCAGTATTTT
>13|TRBJ1-2|TRBV5-4|NA|NA
CASSQLDVYGYTF
TGTGCCAGCAGCCAATTAGACGTCTATGGCTACACCTTC
>15|TRBJ2-4|TRBV6-6|TRBD1|NA
CASSQKDRTGDIQYF
TGTGCCAGCAGTCAAAAGGACAGGACCGGGGACATTCAGTACTTC
>12|TRBJ2-5|TRBV7-9|NA|NA
CASSWYQETQYF
TGTGCCAGCAGCTGGTACCAAGAGACCCAGTACTTC